A single sample gave rise to the 3 T cell receptor beta chains below, sequenced in a study of blood T cell repertoires in COVID-19. Method: immunoSEQ multiplex PCR; TCRdb's copy keeps in-frame clones and lacks some. The sample holds approximately 400,000 clones; 70% to 90% are singletons and the top ten take 1.2%. Specimen: PBMCs or T cells enriched from blood (not recorded which). These receptors were collected from a woman younger than 35 who had recovered from COVID-19.

This chain links TRBV18 with TRBJ1-5; D is perhaps TRBD1 (6 bases). Deletions cut 3 bases from V and 9 bases from J, with 12 bases between. The CDR3 has 13 residues. Germline values: CDR1 KGHSH, CDR2 LQKENI. The CDR3 loop reads CASSPQGSPPQHF. In DNA, the CDR3 is TGTGCCAGCTCACCGCAGGGGTCCCCGCCCCAGCATTTT.

The chain links TRBV7-3 to TRBJ1-5; TRBD1 aligns across 9 bases. The germline V gene encodes CDR1 SGHTA and CDR2 FQGTGA. The V and J ends lost 7 bases and 6 bases, in that order; junction bases with no gene match: 13. This CDR3 is built from 16 residues. CDR3 residues: CASILSRTGVFQPQHF. The DNA for the CDR3 is TGTGCCAGCATCCTGTCCCGGACAGGGGTGTTTCAGCCCCAGCATTTT.

J is TRBJ2-6 and V is TRBV28, with D maybe TRBD1 (6 bases). This CDR3 spans 18 amino acids. V lost 6 bases to trimming and J lost 0 bases, with 18 bases between them. Germline-derived CDR1 and CDR2 are MDHEN and SYDVKM. In nucleotides, the CDR3 is TGTGCCAGCAGCTCCTCGGGACATTTGACCTCTGGGGCCAACGTCCTGACTTTC. It is translated as CASSSSGHLTSGANVLTF.